The 23 T cell receptor beta chains below come from one sample, sequenced in a study of T cell responses to AZD1222 COVID-19 vaccine. Sequencing used immunoSEQ multiplex PCR; TCRdb keeps in-frame clones, though not all of them. The table lists 90,000 to 130,000 clones, under 95% of them singletons, with approximately 8% in the top ten. Sequencing was performed on peripheral blood, taken on day 0 of AZD1222 vaccination. Every receptor here comes from an adult in good health.

This chain's CDR3 is CASTTSWQTYEQYF. The DNA of the CDR3 is TGTGCCAGCACCACTAGCTGGCAGACCTACGAGCAGTACTTC. The rearrangement links TRBV11-2 to TRBJ2-7, with D possibly being TRBD2 (6 bases). The CDR3 is 14 residues long. The V and J ends lost 7 bases and 2 bases respectively, with 15 bases between them. Germline V CDR1 and CDR2: SGHAT, FQNNGV.

The J gene is TRBJ1-1, the V gene TRBV12-3 or TRBV12-4; unclear D gene. The germline V and J ends were trimmed by 3 bases and 2 bases, with 7 bases remaining between them. The CDR3 covers 13 residues. CDR3 residues: CASSFNGNTEAFF. CDR3 bases: TGTGCCAGCAGTTTTAACGGCAACACTGAAGCTTTCTTT.

This chain joins TRBV27 and TRBJ1-2; the match to TRBD1 covers 8 bases. Germline V CDR1 and CDR2: MNHEY, SMNVEV (reference sequence). Germline trimming cut 6 bases from V and 7 bases from J; bases unmatched to any gene: 1. The CDR3 consists of 11 residues. DNA for the CDR3: TGTGCCAGCAGAGACAGGGGTGGCTACACCTTC. Translation: CASRDRGGYTF.

The rearrangement links TRBV7-9 to TRBJ2-1; D possibly matches TRBD1 or TRBD2 (6 bases each). This CDR3 has 15 amino acids. Trimming took off 1 base at V and 10 bases at J, with 17 bases between the two ends. CDR1 and CDR2 (germline): SEHNR, FQNEAQ (reference sequence). CDR3 residues: CASSLVGGLMGEQFF. CDR3 nucleotides: TGTGCCAGCAGCTTAGTGGGGGGCTTGATGGGCGAGCAGTTCTTC.

The chain uses TRBV5-1 and TRBJ1-5; 7 bases are a match to TRBD1. The V and J ends lost 7 bases and 5 bases, in that order; junction bases with no gene match: 9. This CDR3 is 14 amino acids long. In germline, CDR1 is SGHRS, CDR2 YFSETQ. The CDR3 bases are TGCGCCAGCTCAACAGGGGAAGATTATCAGCCCCAGCATTTT. This gives the protein CASSTGEDYQPQHF. Filled out from reference TRBV5-1 and TRBJ1-5, the complete variable domain reads KAGVTQTPRYLIKTRGQQVTLSCSPISGHRSVSWYQQTPGQGLQFLFEYFSETQRNKGNFPGRFSGRQFSNSRSEMNVSTLELGDSALYLCASSTGEDYQPQHFGDGTRLSIL.

This chain connects TRBV18 to TRBJ2-3; D may correspond to TRBD1 or TRBD2 (6 bases each). Per germline, CDR1 KGHSH and CDR2 LQKENI. This CDR3 contains 15 residues. V lost 6 bases to trimming and J lost 9 bases, with 22 bases between them. For the CDR3, the DNA is TGTGCCAGCTCCGGACGCTCTAGCGCCCAGGGGACGCAGTATTTT. It yields the protein CASSGRSSAQGTQYF.

The chain combines TRBV12-3 or TRBV12-4 with TRBJ1-1; TRBD1 is a possible D gene (5 bases). Trimming cost V 7 bases and J 9 bases, with 15 bases left between them. The CDR3 spans 12 residues. CDR3 nucleotide sequence: TGTGCCAGCAACATATCCGGGGGGAAAGCTTTCTTT. This sequence encodes CASNISGGKAFF.

This chain joins TRBV19 and TRBJ1-1, with TRBD1 matching 9 bases. This CDR3 is built from 14 residues. V trimming: 5 bases; J trimming: 4 bases; junction bases outside the gene matches: 5. Germline CDR1 reads LNHDA; CDR2 reads SQIVND (reference sequence). The CDR3 sequence: CASSWGQGITEAFF. The CDR3 DNA reads TGTGCCAGTAGTTGGGGACAGGGTATCACTGAAGCTTTCTTT.

The rearrangement joins TRBV19 to TRBJ1-2, with D hard to call. The CDR3 sequence is 13 residues long. The V gene lost 3 bases and the J gene lost 3 bases, with 8 bases spanning the gap. CDR1 is LNHDA and CDR2 is SQIVND in the germline V gene (reference sequence). The CDR3 protein is CASSIWADYGYTF. CDR3 coding DNA: TGTGCCAGTAGTATCTGGGCAGACTATGGCTACACCTTC.

The chain has TRBV6-1 and TRBJ2-7; maybe TRBD1 (5 bases). Germline-derived CDR1 and CDR2 are MNHNS and SASEGT. This CDR3 comprises 15 residues. V lost 2 bases to trimming and J lost 7 bases, with 18 bases between them. CDR3 in DNA: TGTGCCAGCAGTGAATTTAAGACAGCCGTTAGTGAGCAGTACTTC. It translates to CASSEFKTAVSEQYF.

V gene TRBV18 combines with J gene TRBJ2-5; TRBD2 might be the D (6 bases). Trimming stripped 6 bases from V and 4 bases from J, with 21 bases between. From germline, CDR1 is KGHSH and CDR2 LQKENI. This CDR3 is built from 16 residues. The CDR3 region has the DNA TGTGCCAGCTCTCCAGGAGCGGGTTTTGAGGGAGAGACCCAGTACTTC. Translating it yields CASSPGAGFEGETQYF. The complete variable domain, with remaining parts taken from reference TRBV18 and TRBJ2-5, reads NAGVMQNPRHLVRRRGQEARLRCSPMKGHSHVYWYRQLPEEGLKFMVYLQKENIIDESGMPKERFSAEFPKEGPSILRIQQVVRGDSAAYFCASSPGAGFEGETQYFGPGTRLLVL.

This rearrangement joins TRBV12-3 or TRBV12-4 to TRBJ1-1; possible D gene TRBD1, 6 bases. The CDR3 has 13 amino acids. The V end lost 6 bases, the J end lost 6 bases, and 14 bases lay between the germline ends. The CDR3 sequence is CASRPAGGSEAFF. The CDR3 nucleotides read TGTGCCAGCAGGCCCGCGGGGGGCTCTGAAGCTTTCTTT.

The chain uses TRBV30 and TRBJ1-4, with a tentative D call TRBD1 (5 bases). The CDR3 contains 14 residues. Germline V gene sequence: CDR1 GTSNPN, CDR2 SVGIG (reference sequence). The V and J ends lost 5 bases and 8 bases respectively, with 18 bases between them. CDR3 loop: CAWAKGHFVEKLFF. DNA for the CDR3: TGTGCCTGGGCAAAAGGACATTTTGTGGAAAAACTGTTTTTT.

This CDR3 is CASSYSRHLDQPQHF. The CDR3 DNA follows: TGTGCCAGCAGTTACTCGAGACACTTGGATCAGCCCCAGCATTTT. V gene TRBV6-2 or TRBV6-3 combines with J gene TRBJ1-5; D is uncertain. Trimming cost V 0 bases and J 5 bases, with 11 bases left between them. Germline CDR1 MNHEY, CDR2 SVGEGT. This CDR3 is 15 amino acids long.

This chain connects TRBV24-1 to TRBJ2-3; D call uncertain. This CDR3 contains 13 residues. Trimming took off 1 base at V and 4 bases at J, with 5 bases between the two ends. Per the germline V gene, CDR1 is KGHDR and CDR2 is SFDVKD. The CDR3 loop is CATSDLGADTQYF. For the CDR3, the DNA is TGTGCCACCAGTGATTTAGGAGCAGATACGCAGTATTTT.

V usage is TRBV5-4 and J usage is TRBJ1-4, with D hard to call. Germline assignment: CDR1 SGHNT and CDR2 YYREEE (reference sequence). This CDR3 comprises 16 residues. The germline V and J ends were trimmed by 0 bases and 0 bases, with 9 bases remaining between them. CDR3 sequence (DNA): TGTGCCAGCAGCTTGGCGGGGTATACAACTAATGAAAAACTGTTTTTT. This gives the protein CASSLAGYTTNEKLFF. The full variable domain, its missing parts supplied by reference TRBV5-4 and TRBJ1-4, is ETGVTQSPTHLIKTRGQQVTLRCSSQSGHNTVSWYQQALGQGPQFIFQYYREEENGRGNFPPRFSGLQFPNYSSELNVNALELDDSALYLCASSLAGYTTNEKLFFGSGTQLSVL.

This clone showed up just a few times. CDR3 amino acids: CASRGTGWPRAYGYTF. The DNA for the CDR3 is TGTGCCAGCAGAGGGACAGGCTGGCCCCGGGCCTATGGCTACACCTTC. The chain recombines TRBV2 with TRBJ1-2; 8 nucleotides match TRBD1. Per the germline V gene, CDR1 is SNHLY and CDR2 is FYNNEI. The CDR3 totals 16 residues. The V segment lost 6 bases and the J segment 4 bases; nucleotides outside the gene matches: 13.

V gene TRBV11-2 combines with J gene TRBJ2-2; TRBD1 is a possible D gene (6 bases). Germline V gene sequence: CDR1 SGHAT, CDR2 FQNNGV. The CDR3 has 16 residues. Trimming stripped 3 bases from V and 3 bases from J, with 14 bases between. The CDR3 DNA is TGTGCCAGCAGCTTCGCCCCGGGACACCACACCGGGGAGCTGTTTTTT. Translated, it gives CASSFAPGHHTGELFF.

V usage is TRBV3-1 (or the pseudogene TRBV3-2) and J usage is TRBJ2-1; D gene unclear. The germline V gene encodes CDR1 LGHDT and CDR2 YNNKEL (reference sequence). V lost 7 bases to trimming and J lost 0 bases, with 22 bases between them. The CDR3 runs to 18 residues. As DNA, the CDR3 is TGTGCCAGCACGCCTTTCGGGTTGGGCGCCAGCTCCTACAATGAGCAGTTCTTC. This codes for CASTPFGLGASSYNEQFF.

In the case of this clone: Other DNA variants within this sample encode the same CDR3. CDR3 sequence: CASSLGSGTGNTEAFF. The CDR3 DNA reads as TGCGCCAGCAGCTTGGGGAGCGGGACGGGGAACACTGAAGCTTTCTTT. V and J are TRBV5-1 and TRBJ1-1; D is possibly TRBD1 (5 bases). This CDR3 comprises 16 residues. The V end lost 0 bases, the J end lost 1 base, and 13 bases lay between the germline ends. The germline CDR1 and CDR2 sequences are SGHRS and YFSETQ.

The CDR3 DNA follows: TGTGCCAGCAGTTACGGGGGATTAAGCGAGCAGTACTTC. It specifies CASSYGGLSEQYF. The chain links TRBV6-5 to TRBJ2-7; either TRBD1 or TRBD2 may fit D (5 bases each). V lost 2 bases and J lost 6, with 11 bases in between. CDR3 length: 13 amino acids. Germline lookup yields CDR1 MNHEY and CDR2 SVGAGI.

The chain carries TRBV11-3 and TRBJ2-2, with D perhaps matching TRBD1 or TRBD2 (5 bases each). The CDR3 is 13 amino acids. Germline loops: CDR1 SGHNT, CDR2 YENEEA. Trimming left V 6 bases short and J 7 bases short, with 12 bases between. The CDR3: CASSTPGSGELFF. The CDR3 bases are TGTGCCAGCAGTACACCAGGGAGCGGGGAGCTGTTTTTT.

This clone was seen a few times. The chain uses TRBV30 and TRBJ1-2; 8 bases are a match to TRBD1. This CDR3 comprises 13 residues. Per germline, CDR1 GTSNPN and CDR2 SVGIG (reference sequence). The junction had 5 bases not matched to a gene; V was cut back by 3 bases and J by 5 bases. The CDR3 loop is CAWSRDRPYGYTF. The CDR3 DNA follows: TGTGCCTGGAGCCGGGACAGGCCGTATGGCTACACCTTC.